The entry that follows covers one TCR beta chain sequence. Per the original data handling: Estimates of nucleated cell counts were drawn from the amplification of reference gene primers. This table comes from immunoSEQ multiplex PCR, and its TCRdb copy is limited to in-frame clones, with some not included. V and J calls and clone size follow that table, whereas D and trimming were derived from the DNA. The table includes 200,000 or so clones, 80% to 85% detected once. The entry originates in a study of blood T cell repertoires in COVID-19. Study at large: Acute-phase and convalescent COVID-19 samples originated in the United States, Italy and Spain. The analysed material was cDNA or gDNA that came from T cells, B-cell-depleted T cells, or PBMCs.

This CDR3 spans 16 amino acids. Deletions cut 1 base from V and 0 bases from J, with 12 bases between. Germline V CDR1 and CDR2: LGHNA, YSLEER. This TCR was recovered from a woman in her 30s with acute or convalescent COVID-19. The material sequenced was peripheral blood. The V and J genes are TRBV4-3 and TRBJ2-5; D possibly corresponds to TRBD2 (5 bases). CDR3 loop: CASSQGTLSYQETQYF. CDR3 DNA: TGCGCCAGCAGCCAAGGGACTCTCTCGTACCAAGAGACCCAGTACTTC.